One and the same sample provided the 26 T cell receptor beta chains below, sequenced in a study of shared clonotypes between healthy human individuals. Sequenced by immunoSEQ multiplex PCR; TCRdb stores in-frame clones only, minus some. The repertoire holds some 2,400,000 clones, with about 94% as singletons. Sequenced input: naive CD4+ T cells sorted from blood. This sample's subset: CD45RA+ positively selected. The origin of the receptors is a man between 18 and 35 years old in good health.

The chain recombines TRBV25-1 with TRBJ1-2, with 7 bases fitting TRBD1. The CDR3 totals 15 residues. The germline gives CDR1 MGHDK, CDR2 SYGVNS. V was clipped by 5 bases and J by 1 base; unmatched bases: 7. The DNA of the CDR3 is TGTGCCAGCAGTCTGGGGACAGTGAGTAACTATGGCTACACCTTC. Translating it yields CASSLGTVSNYGYTF.

V gene TRBV7-3 combines with J gene TRBJ2-7; TRBD1 matches 7 bases. This CDR3 region has 13 residues. The V segment lost 2 bases and the J segment 5 bases; nucleotides outside the gene matches: 3. Germline-derived CDR1 and CDR2 are SGHTA and FQGTGA. CDR3 amino acids: CASSLDRDNEQYF. Here the CDR3 DNA reads TGTGCCAGCAGCTTAGACAGGGATAACGAGCAGTACTTC.

Turning to this clone: This sample includes further DNA sequences coding for the same CDR3. This chain connects TRBV28 to TRBJ2-3; no clear D gene. The length of the CDR3 is 14 residues. Germline values: CDR1 MDHEN, CDR2 SYDVKM. Between the trimmed V and J ends, which lost 3 bases and 2 bases, there was a span of 9 bases. This CDR3 reads CASSFRQTTDTQYF. The CDR3 nucleotides are TGTGCCAGCAGTTTCCGGCAGACCACAGATACGCAGTATTTT. Supplemented by reference TRBV28 and TRBJ2-3, the full variable domain reads DVKVTQSSRYLVKRTGEKVFLECVQDMDHENMFWYRQDPGLGLRLIYFSYDVKMKEKGDIPEGYSVSREKKERFSLILESASTNQTSMYLCASSFRQTTDTQYFGPGTRLTVL.

Comment on this clone: Other nucleotide sequences from this sample produce the same CDR3. This sequence joins TRBV18 and TRBJ2-7, with 7 bases that match TRBD1. Per the germline V gene, CDR1 is KGHSH and CDR2 is LQKENI. Trimming took 3 bases from V and 0 from J; bases not matched to a gene: 5. The length of the CDR3 is 15 residues. CDR3 DNA: TGTGCCAGCTCACCTGACAGGGTAAGCTCCTACGAGCAGTACTTC. Its protein is CASSPDRVSSYEQYF.

The chain employs TRBV6-1 and TRBJ2-7, with D possibly being TRBD1 or TRBD2 (5 bases each). The V end was cut by 7 bases, the J end by 3 bases, with 19 bases between. Germline-derived CDR1 and CDR2 are MNHNS and SASEGT. The CDR3 sequence is 15 residues long. CDR3 DNA sequence: TGTGCCAGCACGGAGGAACAGGTACGAATCTACGAGCAGTACTTC. It is translated as CASTEEQVRIYEQYF.

In its sample, this clone was seen a few times. J is TRBJ1-1 and V is TRBV6-1, with 7 bases lining up with TRBD1. Losses at the gene ends were 1 base for V and 8 bases for J; bases not matched to a gene: 7. The CDR3 runs to 14 residues. Germline V lookup: CDR1 MNHNS, CDR2 SASEGT. CDR3 bases: TGTGCCAGCAGTGAAGGAGACAGGGCGTCGGAAGCTTTCTTT. Protein: CASSEGDRASEAFF.

V is TRBV29-1 and J is TRBJ1-1; D is unresolved. Per the germline V gene, CDR1 is SQVTM and CDR2 is ANQGSEA. This CDR3 spans 10 amino acids. Trimming removed 2 bases from V and 11 bases from J, with 9 bases in between. This CDR3 is CSVERNWAFF. Written as DNA, the CDR3 is TGCAGCGTTGAAAGGAATTGGGCTTTCTTT.

The rearrangement links TRBV29-1 to TRBJ1-5; 9 nucleotides match TRBD1. Per the germline V gene, CDR1 is SQVTM and CDR2 is ANQGSEA. The CDR3 consists of 15 residues. Losses at the gene ends were 7 bases for V and 2 bases for J; bases not matched to a gene: 9. CDR3 nucleotide sequence: TGCAGCGCCCTTGGGACAGGGCGGGGCAATCAGCCCCAGCATTTT. It specifies CSALGTGRGNQPQHF.

The rearrangement uses TRBV9 and TRBJ1-6; D is possibly TRBD1 (6 bases). The CDR3 is 15 residues long. The germline CDR1 and CDR2 sequences are SGDLS and YYNGEE. Trimming took off 2 bases at V and 6 bases at J, with 12 bases between the two ends. The CDR3 reads CASSVRDTLNSPLHF. The CDR3, as DNA: TGTGCCAGCAGCGTCCGGGACACGCTTAATTCACCCCTCCACTTT.

This chain connects TRBV18 to TRBJ1-1; D possibly corresponds to TRBD1 (5 bases). CDR1 and CDR2 (germline): KGHSH, LQKENI. The CDR3 length is 16 residues. V gave up 1 base and J gave up 5 bases, with 17 bases separating them. CDR3 bases: TGTGCCAGCTCACCACGACAGCAAACCCTGGAGACTGAAGCTTTCTTT. Its translation: CASSPRQQTLETEAFF.

This chain joins TRBV2 and TRBJ2-7; D unclear. Trimming removed 4 bases at V and 5 bases at J, with 9 bases between. CDR1 and CDR2 from the germline V gene are SNHLY and FYNNEI. CDR3 length: 12 residues. The CDR3 sequence: CASSGKPDEQYF. DNA for the CDR3: TGTGCCAGCAGTGGGAAGCCCGACGAGCAGTACTTC.

The rearrangement links TRBV23-1 to TRBJ2-7; maybe TRBD2 (6 bases). TRBV23-1 counts as an open reading frame of uncertain function. This CDR3 has 18 residues. Trimming shortened V by 6 bases and J by 6 bases, and 30 bases separated the two germline ends. CDR3: CASSSLKSPSALMGEQYF. The CDR3 region has the DNA TGCGCCAGCAGCTCCCTCAAGTCTCCTAGCGCCCTCATGGGCGAGCAGTACTTC.

This chain connects TRBV27 to TRBJ1-2; 7 bases are shared with TRBD1. Per germline, CDR1 MNHEY and CDR2 SMNVEV (reference sequence). The CDR3 runs to 16 residues. V lost 2 bases to trimming and J lost 0 bases; unmatched junction nucleotides: 6. In nucleotides, the CDR3 is TGTGCCAGCAGTTTAAGGACAGGACCAGCTAACTATGGCTACACCTTC. Residues: CASSLRTGPANYGYTF.

V is TRBV5-1 and J is TRBJ2-2, with 7 bases lining up with TRBD1. The CDR3 sequence is 16 residues long. The trim removed 5 bases at V and 3 bases at J, leaving 10 bases unmatched. In germline, CDR1 is SGHRS, CDR2 YFSETQ. The CDR3 DNA reads as TGCGCCAGCAGTTTGATAGGGGGCAGTCACACCGGGGAGCTGTTTTTT. Translating it yields CASSLIGGSHTGELFF.

The CDR3: CASSLGDPRYF. The CDR3, as DNA: TGTGCCAGCAGCTTAGGAGACCCTCGATACTTC. V usage is TRBV7-2 and J usage is TRBJ2-5; D ambiguous. This CDR3 is 11 amino acids long. Germline V gene sequence: CDR1 SGHTA, CDR2 FQGNSA. The V end lost 1 base, the J end lost 14 bases, and 11 bases lay between the germline ends.

The chain couples TRBV6-1 to TRBJ1-6; a weak D match, TRBD1 (5 bases). The CDR3 contains 13 residues. Trimming took off 3 bases at V and 7 bases at J, with 7 bases between the two ends. CDR1 is MNHNS and CDR2 is SASEGT in the germline V gene. The CDR3 coding sequence is TGTGCCAGCAGTGATTCAGGGAATTCACCCCTCCACTTT. This codes for CASSDSGNSPLHF.

This chain uses TRBV6-1 with TRBJ1-1, with a weak D call TRBD1 (5 bases). There are 12 residues in the CDR3. Germline loops: CDR1 MNHNS, CDR2 SASEGT. Trimming took off 3 bases at V and 11 bases at J, with 13 bases between the two ends. As DNA, the CDR3 is TGTGCCAGCAGTGAGGCGAAGGGACTGGCTTTCTTT. Its translation is CASSEAKGLAFF.

The chain recombines TRBV28 with TRBJ2-2, with TRBD2 matching over 10 bases. Germline V lookup: CDR1 MDHEN, CDR2 SYDVKM. This CDR3 contains 15 residues. The ends lost 3 bases at V and 6 bases at J; junction bases unmatched: 4. CDR3 in DNA: TGTGCCAGCAGTTTGGCACTAGCGGGGTCCGGGGAGCTGTTTTTT. Its translation: CASSLALAGSGELFF.

This chain links TRBV7-8 with TRBJ1-1; D is possibly TRBD1 (6 bases). Trimming took 3 bases from V and 1 from J, leaving 12 bases between them. The germline CDR1 and CDR2 sequences are SGHVS and FQNEAQ. This CDR3 region has 15 residues. CDR3 bases: TGTGCCAGCAGCTTCGGCGGCAGGGGGAACACTGAAGCTTTCTTT. It codes for CASSFGGRGNTEAFF.

The chain recombines TRBV6-4 with TRBJ2-1, with TRBD2 matching over 8 bases. The CDR3 totals 14 residues. The V gene end was trimmed by 6 bases and the J gene end by 7 bases; junction bases not matched to a gene: 8. Germline V gives CDR1 MRHNA, CDR2 SNTAGT. CDR3 sequence reads: CASSPGLALNEQFF. The CDR3 DNA reads as TGTGCCAGCAGCCCCGGACTAGCCTTAAATGAGCAGTTCTTC.

The chain is built from TRBV7-2 and TRBJ1-1; D remains unclear. Between the trimmed V and J ends, which lost 2 bases and 11 bases, there was a span of 15 bases. The V gene's germline CDR1 is SGHTA and CDR2 FQGNSA. The CDR3 totals 13 residues. CDR3 nucleotides: TGTGCCAGCAGCTTAAACCGGGTTTCTGGTGCTTTCTTT. This encodes CASSLNRVSGAFF.

This chain links TRBV19 with TRBJ2-7; D unresolved. Germline lookup yields CDR1 LNHDA and CDR2 SQIVND (reference sequence). The V end was cut by 2 bases, the J end by 5 bases, with 19 bases between. The CDR3 totals 16 residues. The DNA of the CDR3 is TGTGCCAGTAGTATAAGGTGGCAGGAGTATCCCCACGAGCAGTACTTC. Protein sequence: CASSIRWQEYPHEQYF.

This chain uses TRBV6-5 with TRBJ2-1, with 7 bases fitting TRBD1. Germline lookup yields CDR1 MNHEY and CDR2 SVGAGI. V lost 6 bases, J lost 5 bases, and 7 bases stayed unmatched. This CDR3 is 14 amino acids long. Written as DNA, the CDR3 is TGTGCCAGCAGGTTGAACAGGGGTAACAATGAGCAGTTCTTC. It is translated as CASRLNRGNNEQFF.

The chain carries TRBV10-3 and TRBJ1-4, with a tentative D call TRBD1 (5 bases). Germline V gene lookup returns CDR1 ENHRY and CDR2 SYGVKD. Trimming pared 2 bases from V and 7 bases from J, leaving 14 bases between. The CDR3 runs to 15 residues. The CDR3 sequence is CAISEGAASGEKLFF. As DNA, the CDR3 is TGTGCCATCAGTGAGGGGGCAGCTAGCGGTGAAAAACTGTTTTTT.

The V and J genes are TRBV7-9 and TRBJ2-7, with D unclear. V was pared by 9 bases and J by 0 bases, with 9 bases between. The CDR3 has 12 amino acids. Germline-derived CDR1 and CDR2 are SEHNR and FQNEAQ (reference sequence). CDR3 in amino acids: CASYRDSYEQYF. The CDR3 nucleotides are TGTGCCAGTTACAGAGACTCCTACGAGCAGTACTTC.

The chain combines TRBV5-1 with TRBJ2-7; D call uncertain. Germline assignment: CDR1 SGHRS and CDR2 YFSETQ. The CDR3 has 14 amino acids. The germline V and J ends were trimmed by 3 bases and 5 bases, with 15 bases remaining between them. The CDR3 loop is CASSSTTNANEQYF. CDR3 bases: TGCGCCAGCAGCTCAACTACGAACGCGAACGAGCAGTACTTC. The complete variable domain, with remaining parts taken from reference TRBV5-1 and TRBJ2-7, reads KAGVTQTPRYLIKTRGQQVTLSCSPISGHRSVSWYQQTPGQGLQFLFEYFSETQRNKGNFPGRFSGRQFSNSRSEMNVSTLELGDSALYLCASSSTTNANEQYFGPGTRLTVT.